This entry features one TCR beta chain sequence. What it binds is not known. The data stem from a study of shared clonotypes between healthy human individuals. Whole-study findings and limits: Incompleteness in sorted-subset sequencing, despite large depth, was shown by rarefaction.

CD8 cells classed as naive were CD45RO-negative and positively selected for CCR7, excluding terminally differentiated effector memory CD45RA+ cells. The CDR3 has 12 residues. Trimming removed 2 bases at V and 6 bases at J, with 5 bases between. The V gene's germline CDR1 is SGHNT and CDR2 YYREEE (reference sequence). The repertoire was sequenced with immunoSEQ multiplex PCR; TCRdb's copy has only in-frame clones and lacks some. The sample lists about 650,000 clones, less than 97% occurring once. Sequenced input: naive CD8+ T cells sorted from blood. This TCR came from a woman under 40 in good health. J is TRBJ2-2 and V is TRBV5-4, with no clear D. In DNA form, the CDR3 reads TGTGCCAGCAGCTTCTATTCCGGGGAGCTGTTTTTT. Its protein is CASSFYSGELFF.